This T cell receptor (beta chain) was recovered during a study of cytomegalovirus exposure and HLA in healthy donors (dated 2017 in TCRdb). Study-wide context: An earlier analysis of around 600 of the donors reported about 290 Gb of sequence data and around 110 million unique TCR beta sequences from about 179 million T cells. About 300 gigabases of sequencing data and roughly 80 million unique TCR sequences made up an early release that covered about 640 HLA-typed donors. Of the approximately 400 genotyped donors, roughly 80% fell in the genetic ancestry cluster associated with self-reported Caucasian donors. The study aimed to test whether signatures of past pathogen exposure could be identified by cataloging public T cell receptors. The study used immunosequencing to profile the T cell repertoires of approximately 690 subjects and linked those repertoires to cytomegalovirus serostatus. In addition to the first cohort of around 670 subjects, a separate validation cohort of over 90 different subjects was used. To predict cytomegalovirus infection status, the study brought together high-throughput TCR immunosequencing, statistical association of individual TCRs with disease status, and machine learning. A later analysis re-analyzed previously published TCR beta repertoires from 666 donors and added high-resolution HLA genotyping to study TCR occurrence patterns. The later analysis used no new phenotypic data to find candidate immune exposures, relying instead on TCR beta sequences and their occurrence across donors. To decide whether each TCR beta V gene segment behaved as functional or pseudogenic, an earlier analysis of fewer than 750 of the donors relied on high-throughput TCR beta sequencing. Donor age, sex, ethnicity and CMV serostatus were collected together with the repertoire data. A later genetic analysis used genome-wide SNP genotypes for about 65% of the roughly 670 donors, treating that subset as a discovery cohort. Every discovery cohort repertoire had been produced on one sequencing platform. Both class I and class II loci were covered by HLA typing, at four-digit resolution. Typing coverage varied by locus: roughly 629-630 donors for A, B, C, DRB1 and DQB1; under 550 for DQA1; approximately 570 for DPA1; about 450 for DPB1. Four or five DR-DQ haplotypes were treated as single units for association and clustering because of strong linkage in the cohort. Among 300 to 450 genotyped donors of the cohort, an average of 235,054 unique TCR beta nucleotide sequences were sequenced per donor, around a sixth of them non-productive.

Overall results and qualifications from the work: A further reported finding was that TCR beta sequences accurately predicted the HLA-A and HLA-B alleles for most subjects in the first cohort. Some IMGT-functional V segments, including TRBV6-2 and TRBV6-3, could not be told apart with the 87-base-pair reads, so those segments were excluded. A cluster of highly shared sequence variants was judged likely to represent a technical artifact of the sequencing pipeline. Linkage disequilibrium might explain the correlated functional status among segregating V segments, but an unknown experimental factor could not be ruled out. A total of about 150 TCR beta chains were listed by the study as associated with cytomegalovirus. In a later genetic analysis, fewer N-insertions in productive TCRs were reported among donors in an Asian-associated ancestry cluster than the approximately 630-donor mean. The cohort was sequenced for TCR beta chains only, and without alpha or paired-chain data the features that could be detected were limited. When HLA alleles, especially DR and DQ, strongly co-occurred, TCR associations were difficult to assign to individual alleles. The presence/absence analyses assumed that sequencing depth was roughly uniform across donors, and that assumption may not be true. Several of the top co-occurrence clusters appeared to be linked to parvovirus B19, influenza, CMV and Epstein-Barr virus, according to a later analysis. A later analysis associated about 17,000 TCR beta sequences with specific HLA alleles at a false discovery rate of 0.05. Three of the identified cytomegalovirus-associated TCR beta chains were confirmed in vitro to be specific for cytomegalovirus antigens. Because HLA typing was missing for some donors at each locus, association tests included only the typed subset. For the cohort, immune exposure information was limited to CMV serostatus. In a later analysis, HLA-associated TCR beta chains showed more clonal expansion and lower generation probabilities than non-associated chains that were equally common. Broadly in line with IMGT annotations, most TCR beta V segments showed up in productive rearrangements about 87% or about 30% of the time in an earlier analysis of around 550 of the donors. About 17 rarely observed V segments, including chromosome 9 orphons, were excluded from the earlier analysis of several hundred of the donors because counts were too low. According to a later analysis, most CMV-associated TCR beta chains appeared to be HLA-restricted, and the HLA associations seemed to be driven largely by CMV exposure. The classifier was reported to diagnose cytomegalovirus status with high specificity and sensitivity in both the original and validation cohorts. V-gene and J-gene trimming of TCR beta chains was associated with a missense DCLRE1C variant in a later genetic analysis, and the association was replicated in an independent cohort. Across donors, most TCR sequences were observed very rarely, whereas some public TCRs were present in many individuals. In a later analysis, TCR association rates were found to vary across HLA loci, with the most associated TCRs seen for DRB1 alleles and the fewest for HLA-C alleles. The authors suggested that the approach could potentially be extended to other disease states and immunological phenotypes.

The cohort was made up of 500 to 850 healthy bone marrow donors. At the time of sampling, all cohort members were nominally healthy, though unrecorded immune exposures were likely present. Of the approximately 700 cohort members, more than 250 had a positive CMV serostatus and about 350 had a negative one, while no CMV serostatus was recorded for the donor. A peripheral blood sample was collected from each donor, and TCR beta sequencing was performed on peripheral blood mononuclear cells. The Qiagen DNeasy Blood Extraction Kit was used to extract genomic DNA from the blood cell samples. Libraries were made using the immunoSEQ multiplex PCR assay. For the multiplex PCR, a mixture combining 60 forward primers for TCR Vbeta segments and 13 reverse primers for TCR Jbeta segments was used. The CDR3 region of rearranged TCR beta genes was amplified from genomic DNA by a multiplex PCR assay. On the Illumina HiSeq System, the amplified TCR beta libraries were sequenced as 87-base-pair reads. As for the original processing: A later analysis counted approximately 84 million unique TCR beta chains across the 670 or so repertoires, and 10 million to 12 million of these chains were shared by at least two donors. A nearest-neighbor algorithm error-corrected the raw reads and collapsed the reads into unique sequences, merging closely related sequences to remove PCR and sequencing errors. Alignment of CDR3 sequences to IMGT reference sequences was used to assign V, D and J gene segments. For a sequence to be retained, a match of at least six nucleotides was required to both a V gene segment and a J gene segment. Rearrangements were classified as productive when the CDR3 lacked stop codons and remained in frame with V and J, and all other rearrangements were classified as non-productive. CDR3 was defined by IMGT convention, running from the second conserved V-encoded cysteine to the conserved J-encoded phenylalanine. The earlier analysis of approximately 500 of the donors excluded sequences that lacked an unambiguous match to a single V gene segment. In an earlier analysis of 587 of the donors, V segments were called functional above 56.7% productive rearrangements and were called segregating when the between-donor standard deviation exceeded 5%. A statistical classification framework was developed to diagnose cytomegalovirus status using the catalog of TCR beta chain sequences. In a later analysis, TCR nucleotide sequences were compared against IMGT/GENE-DB human TR gene sequences so that V and J genes could be assigned. A later analysis assigned CDR3 sequences and most-parsimonious VDJ recombination scenarios with the TCRdist pipeline. A later analysis defined each TCR beta chain by its CDR3 amino acid sequence plus V-gene family, and excluded reads lacking a unique V-gene family. As a way to deal with suspected cross-contamination and a sequencing artifact, a later analysis dropped 500 to 700 nucleotide sequences that were highly shared and had low generation probability. For each public chain, a later analysis derived a clonal expansion index from normalized ranks of inferred template counts within each repertoire. A later analysis computed generation probabilities with a VDJ recombination model fitted to out-of-frame rearrangements, and checked the results against IGoR. Hypergeometric tests were used in a later analysis to score TCR-TCR, TCR-HLA and TCR-CMV co-occurrence, with a repertoire-size bias correction applied to the TCR pairs. In a later analysis, false discovery rates were estimated by permuting HLA or CMV assignments 20 times. In a later analysis, co-occurring TCRs were grouped with DBSCAN, and TCRdist sequence similarity was added when clustering was performed within HLA-allele-positive subsets. Repertoires with fewer than 30,000 or more than 120,000 public chains, plus five repertoires with anomalous nucleotide sharing, were excluded from co-occurrence clustering. The table was pulled from immuneACCESS by TCRdb, which kept in-frame rearrangements only. Such tables lose some clones; where checked, under half of the loss comes from unresolved V genes, and the rest has no known cause. V and J calls and clone size are as listed in that table; D and trimming were resolved from the DNA. The sample records some 170,000 clones, 72% of which are singletons. About 2.5% of the sample goes to the ten largest clones.

For this clone: The antigen this receptor binds is unknown. No per-base quality is available; no much larger clone lies one base away.

The CDR3 spans 14 residues, from the cysteine through the phenylalanine. CDR3 DNA is the only sequence kept; it has 42 bases, read in frame from the first base. The germline V gene (reference sequence) yields LNHDA for CDR1 and SQIVND for CDR2. The germline V end is reduced by 9 bases and the J end by 2 bases; junction bases left unmatched: 6. This clonotype was obtained from a human donor in good health. The material sequenced was PBMCs. The V gene is TRBV19 and the J gene is TRBJ1-5, with TRBD1 identical over 8 junction bases. The nucleotide sequence is given as TGTGCCAGCTGGGGGACAGGACGCAATCAGCCCCAGCATTTT. This gives the protein CASWGTGRNQPQHF. This CDR3, with the reference TRBV19 and TRBJ1-5 proteins standing in past its ends, gives the full variable domain DGGITQSPKYLFRKEGQNVTLSCEQNLNHDAMYWYRQDPGQGLRLIYYSQIVNDFQKGDIAEGYSVSREKKESFPLTVTSAQKNPTAFYLCASWGTGRNQPQHFGDGTRLSIL.